A selection of T cell receptor beta chains follows, all from one sample in a study of shared clonotypes between healthy human individuals. This table comes from immunoSEQ multiplex PCR, and its TCRdb copy is limited to in-frame clones, with some not included. There are fewer than 2.5 million clones in the sample; approximately 93% occur only once, and approximately 0.35% lies in the top ten. Sequencing used naive CD4+ T cells from PBMCs. The receptors originated from a man between 18 and 29 years old in good health. Some clones in this sample may be carry-over from other donors' samples. The CDR3 runs from the conserved cysteine through the conserved F or W. The order of the fields is clone size, J gene, D gene, V gene, CDR3 DNA, CDR3 protein. A D gene is named only where the DNA matches it firmly. Not all rows give a size; the values are once, few, many and, for expanded clones, a class.

. TRBJ2-2 . TRBV20-1 TGCAGTGCCAGCCGTGTGGGGGAGCTGTTTTTT CSASRVGELFF
once TRBJ1-5 . TRBV2 TGTGCCAGCAGTGATGATGGGCAGCCCCAGCATTTT CASSDDGQPQHF
. TRBJ1-2 TRBD1 TRBV4-1 TGCGCCAGCAGCCAAGTTTCCGGACAGGGCTTCGGCTACACCTTC CASSQVSGQGFGYTF
. TRBJ1-1 . TRBV29-1 TGCAGCGGCCTCAGGGGTCTCACTGAAGCTTTCTTT CSGLRGLTEAFF
. TRBJ1-2 TRBD1 TRBV6-1 TGTGCCAGCAGCCGGACAGGTTATGGCTACACCTTC CASSRTGYGYTF
. TRBJ2-2 . TRBV9 TGTGCCAGCAGCACATGGCCGGGGCCACGTGCGAACACCGGGGAGCTGTTTTTT CASSTWPGPRANTGELFF
. TRBJ1-2 . TRBV5-1 TGCGCCAGCAGCTTGGAAAGGAGCTCGGCTAACTATGGCTACACCTTC CASSLERSSANYGYTF
. TRBJ2-1 TRBD2 TRBV30 TGTGCCTGGAGTGTACTGCGGGGGTACAATGAGCAGTTCTTC CAWSVLRGYNEQFF
. TRBJ2-1 . TRBV10-3 TGTGCCATCAGTGAGTCGGGGTCAACTGAGCAGTTCTTC CAISESGSTEQFF
once TRBJ2-4 TRBD2 TRBV5-1 TGCGCCAGCAGCCCGTTAGCGGGAGCTTCCCGAAAAAACATTCAGTACTTC CASSPLAGASRKNIQYF
. TRBJ1-3 . TRBV9 TGTGCCAGCAGCTCCCCCGGGGGGAGCTCTGGAAACACCATATATTTT CASSSPGGSSGNTIYF
. TRBJ2-3 . TRBV18 TGTGCCAGCTCACGGGACTTCTACAGCACAGATACGCAGTATTTT CASSRDFYSTDTQYF
. TRBJ2-3 . TRBV6-1 TGTGCCAGCAACGGAGTGAAAGATACGCAGTATTTT CASNGVKDTQYF
. TRBJ2-3 TRBD2 TRBV11-2 TGTGCCAGCAGACGGGGGGGCATACAGGGACTCACAGATGCGCAGTATTTT CASRRGGIQGLTDAQYF
once TRBJ1-2 . TRBV6-1 TGTGCCAGCAGTGGCGAAACCTTGGGGGGTACGGGCTACACCTTC CASSGETLGGTGYTF
. TRBJ2-5 . TRBV5-1 TGCGCCAGCAGCATTTTACAGGGCCAAGAGACCCAGTACTTC CASSILQGQETQYF
. TRBJ2-7 . TRBV4-1 TGCGCCAGCAGCCCCCTGGGGCAGGGGAAGGGCGAGCAGTACTTC CASSPLGQGKGEQYF
once TRBJ2-7 . TRBV11-2 TGTGCCAGCAGCCAGGCCTACGAGCAGTACTTC CASSQAYEQYF
. TRBJ1-5 . TRBV21-1 TGTGCCAGCAGTCAAAAAACAGGGGGCCGCAATCAGCCCCAGCATTTT CASSQKTGGRNQPQHF